This T cell receptor (beta chain) is drawn from a study of breast tumors, draining lymph nodes, adjacent tissues. Samples came from axillary lymph nodes draining the breast cancer. The length of the CDR3 is 14 residues. Germline V gene data show CDR1 as SNHLY and CDR2 as FYNNEI. V shed 8 bases, J shed 3 bases, and the junction held 6 bases outside the gene matches. TCRdb re-called the multiplex PCR reads through MiXCR, storing one row per CDR3 protein. The table shows 200,000 to 250,000 distinct CDR3 sequences, with roughly 32% occurring only once. The chain has TRBV2 and TRBJ2-3; 9 nucleotides agree with TRBD1. Sequencing was carried out using axillary lymph node tissue. The sequence came from a female donor with breast cancer. Some clones in this sample may be carry-over from other donors' samples. The CDR3 DNA is TGTGCCAGCGTACAGGGGGCTTGGACAGATACGCAGTATTTT. It encodes CASVQGAWTDTQYF.